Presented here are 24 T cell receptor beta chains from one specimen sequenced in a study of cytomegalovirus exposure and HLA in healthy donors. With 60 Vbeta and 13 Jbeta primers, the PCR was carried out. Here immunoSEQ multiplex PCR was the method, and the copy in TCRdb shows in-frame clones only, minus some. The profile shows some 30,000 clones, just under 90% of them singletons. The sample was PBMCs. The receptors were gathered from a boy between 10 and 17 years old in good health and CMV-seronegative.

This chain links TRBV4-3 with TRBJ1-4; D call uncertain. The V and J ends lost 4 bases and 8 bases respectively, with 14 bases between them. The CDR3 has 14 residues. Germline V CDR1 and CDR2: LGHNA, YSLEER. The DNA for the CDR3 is TGCGCCAGCAGCCGACGCGAGGGCGGAGAAAAACTGTTTTTT. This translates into CASSRREGGEKLFF.

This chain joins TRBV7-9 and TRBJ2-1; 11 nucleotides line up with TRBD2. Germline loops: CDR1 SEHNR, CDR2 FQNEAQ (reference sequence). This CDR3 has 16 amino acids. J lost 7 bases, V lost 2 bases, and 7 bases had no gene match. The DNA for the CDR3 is TGTGCCAGCAGCTTACTGCCTAGCGGGGGGATAAATGAGCAGTTCTTC. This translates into CASSLLPSGGINEQFF. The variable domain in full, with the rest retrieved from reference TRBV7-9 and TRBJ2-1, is DTGVSQNPRHKITKRGQNVTFRCDPISEHNRLYWYRQTLGQGPEFLTYFQNEAQLEKSRLLSDRFSAERPKGSFSTLEIQRTEQGDSAMYLCASSLLPSGGINEQFFGPGTRLTVL.

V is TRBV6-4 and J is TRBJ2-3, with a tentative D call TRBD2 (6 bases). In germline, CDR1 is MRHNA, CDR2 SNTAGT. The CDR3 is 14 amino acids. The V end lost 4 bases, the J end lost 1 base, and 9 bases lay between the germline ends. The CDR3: CASSVSSGTDTQYF. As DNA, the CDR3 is TGTGCCAGCAGTGTGTCTAGCGGCACAGATACGCAGTATTTT.

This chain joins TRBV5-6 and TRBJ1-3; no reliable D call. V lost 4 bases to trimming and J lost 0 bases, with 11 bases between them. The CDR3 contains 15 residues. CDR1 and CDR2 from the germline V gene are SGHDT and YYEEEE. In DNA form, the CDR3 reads TGTGCCAGCAGCCTGGACCCGGTCTCTGGAAACACCATATATTTT. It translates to CASSLDPVSGNTIYF.

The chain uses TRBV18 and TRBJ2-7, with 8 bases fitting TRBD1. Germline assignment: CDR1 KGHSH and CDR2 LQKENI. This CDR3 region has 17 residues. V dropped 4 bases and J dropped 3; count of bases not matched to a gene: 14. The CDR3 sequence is CASSRGQGLISGYEQYF. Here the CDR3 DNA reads TGTGCCAGCTCACGAGGACAGGGCTTAATCTCTGGCTACGAGCAGTACTTC. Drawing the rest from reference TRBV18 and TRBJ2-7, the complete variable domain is NAGVMQNPRHLVRRRGQEARLRCSPMKGHSHVYWYRQLPEEGLKFMVYLQKENIIDESGMPKERFSAEFPKEGPSILRIQQVVRGDSAAYFCASSRGQGLISGYEQYFGPGTRLTVT.

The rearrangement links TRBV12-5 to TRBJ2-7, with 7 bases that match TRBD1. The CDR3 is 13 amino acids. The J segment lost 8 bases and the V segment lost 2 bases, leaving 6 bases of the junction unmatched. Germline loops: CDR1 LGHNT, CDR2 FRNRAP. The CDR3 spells CASGLNTGDKQYF. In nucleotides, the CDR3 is TGTGCTAGTGGTTTGAACACAGGGGACAAGCAGTACTTC. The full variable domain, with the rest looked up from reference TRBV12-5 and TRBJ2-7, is DARVTQTPRHKVTEMGQEVTMRCQPILGHNTVFWYRQTMMQGLELLAYFRNRAPLDDSGMPKDRFSAEMPDATLATLKIQPSEPRDSAVYFCASGLNTGDKQYFGPGTRLTVT.

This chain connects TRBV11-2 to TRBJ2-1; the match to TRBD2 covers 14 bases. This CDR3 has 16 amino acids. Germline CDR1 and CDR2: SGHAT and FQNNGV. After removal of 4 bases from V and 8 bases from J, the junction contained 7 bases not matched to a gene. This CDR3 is CASSSLGTSGGDEQFF. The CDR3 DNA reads TGTGCCAGCAGCTCGCTGGGGACTAGCGGGGGCGATGAGCAGTTCTTC. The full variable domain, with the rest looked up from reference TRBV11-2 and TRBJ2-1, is EAGVAQSPRYKIIEKRQSVAFWCNPISGHATLYWYQQILGQGPKLLIQFQNNGVVDDSQLPKDRFSAERLKGVDSTLKIQPAKLEDSAVYLCASSSLGTSGGDEQFFGPGTRLTVL.

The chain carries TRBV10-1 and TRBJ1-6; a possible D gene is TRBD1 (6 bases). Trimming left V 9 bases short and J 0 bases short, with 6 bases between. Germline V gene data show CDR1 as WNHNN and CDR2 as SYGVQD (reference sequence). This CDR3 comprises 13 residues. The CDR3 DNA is TGCGCCAGGGACAGCTCCTATAATTCACCCCTCCACTTT. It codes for CARDSSYNSPLHF.

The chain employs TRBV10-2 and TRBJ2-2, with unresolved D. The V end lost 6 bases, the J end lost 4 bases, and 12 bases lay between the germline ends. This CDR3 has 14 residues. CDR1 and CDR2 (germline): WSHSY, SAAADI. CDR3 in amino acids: CASRPEAITGELFF. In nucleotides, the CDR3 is TGCGCCAGCAGGCCTGAGGCGATCACCGGGGAGCTGTTTTTT.

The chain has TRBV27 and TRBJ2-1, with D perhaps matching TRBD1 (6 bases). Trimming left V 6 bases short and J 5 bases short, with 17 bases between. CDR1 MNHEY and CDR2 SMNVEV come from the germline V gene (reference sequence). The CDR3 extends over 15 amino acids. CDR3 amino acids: CASSLNPTGNNEQFF. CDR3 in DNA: TGTGCCAGCAGCCTCAATCCTACAGGGAACAATGAGCAGTTCTTC.

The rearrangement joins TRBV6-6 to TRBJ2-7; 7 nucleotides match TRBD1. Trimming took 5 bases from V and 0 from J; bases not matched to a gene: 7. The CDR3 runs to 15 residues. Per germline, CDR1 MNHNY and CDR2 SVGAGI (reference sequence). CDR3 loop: CASSQRQGLSYEQYF. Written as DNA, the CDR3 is TGTGCCAGCAGTCAAAGACAGGGCCTCTCCTACGAGCAGTACTTC.

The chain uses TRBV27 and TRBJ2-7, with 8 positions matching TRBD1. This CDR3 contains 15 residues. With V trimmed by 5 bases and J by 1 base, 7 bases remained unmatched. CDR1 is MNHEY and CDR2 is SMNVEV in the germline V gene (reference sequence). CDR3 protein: CASSPWTGLSYEQYF. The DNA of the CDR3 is TGTGCCAGCAGTCCTTGGACAGGGTTGTCCTACGAGCAGTACTTC.

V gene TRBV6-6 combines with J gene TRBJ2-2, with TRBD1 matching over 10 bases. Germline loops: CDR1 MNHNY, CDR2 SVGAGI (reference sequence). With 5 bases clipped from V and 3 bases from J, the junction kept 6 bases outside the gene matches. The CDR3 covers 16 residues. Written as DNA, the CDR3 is TGTGCCAGCAGTACTACCGGGACAGGGGACACCGGGGAGCTGTTTTTT. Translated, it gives CASSTTGTGDTGELFF.

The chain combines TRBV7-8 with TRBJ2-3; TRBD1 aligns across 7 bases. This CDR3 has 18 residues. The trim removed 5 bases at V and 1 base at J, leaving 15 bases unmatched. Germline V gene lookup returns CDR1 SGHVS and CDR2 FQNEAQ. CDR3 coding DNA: TGTGCCAGCAGCCACGGGACAGCTAAGTCCTCTCGCACAGATACGCAGTATTTT. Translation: CASSHGTAKSSRTDTQYF.

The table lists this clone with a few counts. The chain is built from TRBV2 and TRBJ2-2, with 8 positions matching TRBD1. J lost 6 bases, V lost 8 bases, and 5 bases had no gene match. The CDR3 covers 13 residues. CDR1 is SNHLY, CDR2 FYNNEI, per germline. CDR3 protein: CASEKTGAGELFF. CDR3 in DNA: TGTGCCAGCGAAAAGACAGGGGCCGGGGAGCTGTTTTTT.

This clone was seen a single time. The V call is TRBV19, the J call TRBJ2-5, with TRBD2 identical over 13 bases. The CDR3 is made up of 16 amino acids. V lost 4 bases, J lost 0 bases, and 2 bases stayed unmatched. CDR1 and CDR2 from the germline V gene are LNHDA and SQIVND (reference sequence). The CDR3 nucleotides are TGTGCCAGTAGTACGGGGACTAGCGGGGACCAAGAGACCCAGTACTTC. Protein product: CASSTGTSGDQETQYF. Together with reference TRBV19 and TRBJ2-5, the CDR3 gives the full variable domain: DGGITQSPKYLFRKEGQNVTLSCEQNLNHDAMYWYRQDPGQGLRLIYYSQIVNDFQKGDIAEGYSVSREKKESFPLTVTSAQKNPTAFYLCASSTGTSGDQETQYFGPGTRLLVL.

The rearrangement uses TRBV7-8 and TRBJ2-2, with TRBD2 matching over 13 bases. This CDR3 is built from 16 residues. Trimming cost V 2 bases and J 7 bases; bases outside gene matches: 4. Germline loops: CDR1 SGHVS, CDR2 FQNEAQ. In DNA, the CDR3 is TGTGCCAGCAGCTTAAGACTAGCGGGGGGAGGCGGGGAGCTGTTTTTT. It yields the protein CASSLRLAGGGGELFF.

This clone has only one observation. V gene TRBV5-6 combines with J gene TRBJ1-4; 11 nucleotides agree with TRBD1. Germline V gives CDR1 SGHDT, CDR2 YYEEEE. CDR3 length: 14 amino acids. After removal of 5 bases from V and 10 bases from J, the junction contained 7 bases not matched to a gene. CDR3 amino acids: CASSWDRGDGKLFF. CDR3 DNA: TGTGCCAGCAGTTGGGACAGGGGGGATGGAAAACTGTTTTTT.

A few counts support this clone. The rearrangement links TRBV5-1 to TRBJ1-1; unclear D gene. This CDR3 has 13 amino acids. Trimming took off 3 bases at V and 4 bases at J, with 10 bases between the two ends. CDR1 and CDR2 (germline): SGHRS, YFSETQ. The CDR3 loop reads CASSSGEGTEAFF. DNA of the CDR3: TGCGCCAGCAGCTCCGGAGAGGGCACTGAAGCTTTCTTT. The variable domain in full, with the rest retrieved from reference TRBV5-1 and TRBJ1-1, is KAGVTQTPRYLIKTRGQQVTLSCSPISGHRSVSWYQQTPGQGLQFLFEYFSETQRNKGNFPGRFSGRQFSNSRSEMNVSTLELGDSALYLCASSSGEGTEAFFGQGTRLTVV.

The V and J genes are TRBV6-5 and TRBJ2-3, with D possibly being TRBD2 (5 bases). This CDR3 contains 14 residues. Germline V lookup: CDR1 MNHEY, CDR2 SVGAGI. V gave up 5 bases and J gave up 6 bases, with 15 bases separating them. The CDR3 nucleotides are TGTGCCAGCAGTGAAGACCCTAGCAAGGATACGCAGTATTTT. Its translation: CASSEDPSKDTQYF.

DNA of the CDR3: TGTGCCAGCAGTTACCGAGTGGCGGGTAATTCACCCCTCCACTTT. This codes for CASSYRVAGNSPLHF. The chain couples TRBV6-5 to TRBJ1-6; D not certain. V was clipped by 2 bases and J by 6 bases, with 11 bases between them. CDR1 and CDR2 from the germline V gene are MNHEY and SVGAGI. There are 15 residues in the CDR3.

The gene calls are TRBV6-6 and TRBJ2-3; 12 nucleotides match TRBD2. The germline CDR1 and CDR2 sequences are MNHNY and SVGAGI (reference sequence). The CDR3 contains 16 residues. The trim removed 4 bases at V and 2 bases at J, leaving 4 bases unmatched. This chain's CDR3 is CASSSPSGGATDTQYF. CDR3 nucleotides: TGTGCCAGCAGTTCCCCTAGCGGGGGGGCCACAGATACGCAGTATTTT.

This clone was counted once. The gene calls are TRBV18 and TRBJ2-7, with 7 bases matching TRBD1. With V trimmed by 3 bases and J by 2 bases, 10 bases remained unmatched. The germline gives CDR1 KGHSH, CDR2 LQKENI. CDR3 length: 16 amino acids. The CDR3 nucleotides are TGTGCCAGCTCACCGAAAGACAGGGTAGGTCCCTACGAGCAGTACTTC. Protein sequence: CASSPKDRVGPYEQYF.

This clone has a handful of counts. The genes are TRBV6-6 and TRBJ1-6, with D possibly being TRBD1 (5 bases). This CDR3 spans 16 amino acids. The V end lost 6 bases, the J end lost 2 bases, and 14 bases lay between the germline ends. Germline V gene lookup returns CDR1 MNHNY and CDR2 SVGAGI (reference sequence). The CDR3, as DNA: TGTGCCAGCAGCGGCGGGGGTGAGCCCTATAATTCACCCCTCCACTTT. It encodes CASSGGGEPYNSPLHF.